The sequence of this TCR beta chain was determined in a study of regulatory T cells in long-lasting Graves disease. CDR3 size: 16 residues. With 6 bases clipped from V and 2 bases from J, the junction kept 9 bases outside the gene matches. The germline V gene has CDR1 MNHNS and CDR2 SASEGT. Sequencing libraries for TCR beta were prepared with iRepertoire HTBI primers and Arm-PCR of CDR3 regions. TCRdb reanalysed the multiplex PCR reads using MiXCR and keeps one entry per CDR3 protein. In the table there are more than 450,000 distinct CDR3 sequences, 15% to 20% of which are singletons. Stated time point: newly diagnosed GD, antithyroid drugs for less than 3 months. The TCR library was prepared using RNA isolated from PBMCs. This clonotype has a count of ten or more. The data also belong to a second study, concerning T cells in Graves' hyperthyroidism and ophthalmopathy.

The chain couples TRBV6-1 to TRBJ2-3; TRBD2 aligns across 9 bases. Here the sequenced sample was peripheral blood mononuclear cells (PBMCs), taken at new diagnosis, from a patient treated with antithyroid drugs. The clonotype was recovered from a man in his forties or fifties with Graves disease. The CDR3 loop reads CASSPTTSGFTDTQYF. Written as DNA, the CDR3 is TGTGCCAGCAGCCCCACGACTAGCGGTTTCACAGATACGCAGTATTTT.